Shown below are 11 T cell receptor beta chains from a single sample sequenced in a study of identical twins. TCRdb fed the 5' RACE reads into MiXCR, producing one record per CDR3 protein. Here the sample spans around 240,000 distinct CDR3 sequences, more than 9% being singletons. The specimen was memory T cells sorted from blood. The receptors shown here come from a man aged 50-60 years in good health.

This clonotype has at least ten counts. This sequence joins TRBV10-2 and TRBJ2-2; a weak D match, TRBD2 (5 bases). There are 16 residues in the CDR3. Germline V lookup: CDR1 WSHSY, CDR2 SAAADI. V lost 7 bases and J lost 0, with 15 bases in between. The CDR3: CASKRWGVTNTGELFF. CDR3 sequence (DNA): TGCGCCAGCAAGCGTTGGGGAGTTACGAACACCGGGGAGCTGTTTTTT.

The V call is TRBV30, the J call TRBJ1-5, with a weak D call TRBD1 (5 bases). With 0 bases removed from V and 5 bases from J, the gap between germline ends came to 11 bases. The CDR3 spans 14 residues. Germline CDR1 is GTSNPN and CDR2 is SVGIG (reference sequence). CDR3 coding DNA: TGTGCCTGGAGTGTAGGCCAGGGTTATCAGCCCCAGCATTTT. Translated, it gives CAWSVGQGYQPQHF.

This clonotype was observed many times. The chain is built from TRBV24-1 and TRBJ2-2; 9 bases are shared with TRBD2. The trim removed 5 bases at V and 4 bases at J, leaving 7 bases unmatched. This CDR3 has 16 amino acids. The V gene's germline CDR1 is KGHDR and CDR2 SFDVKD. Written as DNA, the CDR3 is TGTGCCACCAGTGGACCTGGCGGGAGGGCCACCGGGGAGCTGTTTTTT. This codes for CATSGPGGRATGELFF.

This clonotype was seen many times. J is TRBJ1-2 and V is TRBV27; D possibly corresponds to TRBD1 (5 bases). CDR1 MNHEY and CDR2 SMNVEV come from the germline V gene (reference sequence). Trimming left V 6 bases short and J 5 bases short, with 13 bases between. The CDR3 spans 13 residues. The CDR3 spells CASSWDGAYGYTF. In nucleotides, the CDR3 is TGTGCCAGCAGCTGGGACGGCGCTTATGGCTACACCTTC.

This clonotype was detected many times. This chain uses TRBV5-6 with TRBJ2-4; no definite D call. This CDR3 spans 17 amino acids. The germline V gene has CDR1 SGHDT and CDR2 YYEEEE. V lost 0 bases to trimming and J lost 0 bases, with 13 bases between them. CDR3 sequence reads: CASSLAFPVRAKNIQYF. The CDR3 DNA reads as TGTGCCAGCAGCTTGGCCTTTCCGGTCCGAGCCAAAAACATTCAGTACTTC.

CDR3 amino acids: CSASRGARGNTIYF. For the CDR3, the DNA is TGCAGTGCTAGTCGGGGGGCTCGTGGAAACACCATATATTTT. This sequence joins TRBV20-1 and TRBJ1-3, with D maybe TRBD1 (6 bases). Germline V gene data show CDR1 as DFQATT and CDR2 as SNEGSKA (reference sequence). CDR3 length: 14 residues. V lost 3 bases, J lost 3 bases, and 12 bases lay in between.

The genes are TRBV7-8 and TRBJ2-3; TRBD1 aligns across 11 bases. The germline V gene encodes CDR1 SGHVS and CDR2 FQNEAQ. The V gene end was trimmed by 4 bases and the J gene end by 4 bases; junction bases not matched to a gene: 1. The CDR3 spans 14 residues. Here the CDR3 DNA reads TGTGCCAGCAGCTCGGGACAGGGGGCAGATACGCAGTATTTT. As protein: CASSSGQGADTQYF.

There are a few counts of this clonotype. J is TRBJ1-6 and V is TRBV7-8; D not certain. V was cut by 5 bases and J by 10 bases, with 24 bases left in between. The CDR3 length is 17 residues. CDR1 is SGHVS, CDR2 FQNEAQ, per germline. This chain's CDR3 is CASSPRVGKAVVSPLHF. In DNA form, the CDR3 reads TGTGCCAGCAGCCCGCGGGTGGGGAAGGCAGTTGTCTCACCCCTCCACTTT.

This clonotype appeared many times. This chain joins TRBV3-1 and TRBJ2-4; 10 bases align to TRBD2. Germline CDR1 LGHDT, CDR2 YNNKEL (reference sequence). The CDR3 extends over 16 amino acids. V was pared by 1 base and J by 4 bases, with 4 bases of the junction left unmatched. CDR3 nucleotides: TGTGCCAGCAGCCAAGGAACTAGCGGGGTGAAAAACATTCAGTACTTC. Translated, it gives CASSQGTSGVKNIQYF.

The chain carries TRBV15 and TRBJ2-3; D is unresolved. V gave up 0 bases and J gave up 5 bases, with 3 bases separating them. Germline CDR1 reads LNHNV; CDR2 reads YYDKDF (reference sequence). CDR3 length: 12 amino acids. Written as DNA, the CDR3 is TGTGCCACCAGCAGAGAAGGAGATACGCAGTATTTT. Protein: CATSREGDTQYF. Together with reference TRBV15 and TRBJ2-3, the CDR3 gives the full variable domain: DAMVIQNPRYQVTQFGKPVTLSCSQTLNHNVMYWYQQKSSQAPKLLFHYYDKDFNNEADTPDNFQSRRPNTSFCFLDIRSPGLGDTAMYLCATSREGDTQYFGPGTRLTVL.

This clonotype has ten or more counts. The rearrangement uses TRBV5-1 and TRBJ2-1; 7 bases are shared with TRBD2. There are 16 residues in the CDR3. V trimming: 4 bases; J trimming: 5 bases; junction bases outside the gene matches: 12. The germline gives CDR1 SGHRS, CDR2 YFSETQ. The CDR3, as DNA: TGCGCCAGCAGCCCTGGAGGACTAGGAGAAAACAATGAGCAGTTCTTC. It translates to CASSPGGLGENNEQFF.